The 7 T cell receptor beta chains listed next were all sequenced from one sample in a study of blood T cell repertoires in COVID-19. Assay used: immunoSEQ multiplex PCR; TCRdb lists only in-frame clones, some missing. This table has over 120,000 clones, over 65% appearing once. What was sequenced was PBMCs or T cells enriched from blood (not recorded which). The receptors derive from a woman aged 50 to 65 who had recovered from COVID-19.

This clone was seen more than once but under ten times. The chain is built from TRBV2 and TRBJ1-1; the match to TRBD1 covers 9 bases. The germline CDR1 and CDR2 sequences are SNHLY and FYNNEI. The CDR3 is made up of 11 amino acids. The V gene end was trimmed by 4 bases and the J gene end by 11 bases; junction bases not matched to a gene: 2. CDR3 in DNA: TGTGCCAGCAGTGGGGACAGGGTGGCTTTCTTT. This encodes CASSGDRVAFF.

This rearrangement joins TRBV5-5 to TRBJ1-2; the D is unclear. Looked up from germline, CDR1 is SGHKS and CDR2 is YYEKEE (reference sequence). The CDR3 contains 15 residues. V lost 1 base, J lost 0 bases, and 10 bases lay in between. The CDR3 nucleotides are TGTGCCAGCAGCTTGAACCTCGGTGCTAACTATGGCTACACCTTC. Amino acid sequence: CASSLNLGANYGYTF. The variable domain in full, completed from reference TRBV5-5 and TRBJ1-2, reads DAGVTQSPTHLIKTRGQQVTLRCSPISGHKSVSWYQQVLGQGPQFIFQYYEKEERGRGNFPDRFSARQFPNYSSELNVNALLLGDSALYLCASSLNLGANYGYTFGSGTRLTVV.

V is TRBV5-1 and J is TRBJ2-2; D may be TRBD2 (5 bases). V gave up 3 bases and J gave up 5 bases, with 14 bases separating them. CDR1 is SGHRS and CDR2 is YFSETQ in the germline V gene. The CDR3 spans 15 residues. CDR3 DNA: TGCGCCAGCAGCTACCTCGGGGTGAGAACCGGGGAGCTGTTTTTT. Its translation: CASSYLGVRTGELFF.

The V gene is TRBV9, the J gene TRBJ1-2, with 7 bases lining up with TRBD1. Germline CDR1 and CDR2: SGDLS and YYNGEE. V trimming: 4 bases; J trimming: 6 bases; junction bases outside the gene matches: 9. The CDR3 sequence is 14 residues long. CDR3 in DNA: TGTGCCAGCAGCCCCAGACAGGGCCTCAATGGCTACACCTTC. Protein sequence: CASSPRQGLNGYTF.

V usage is TRBV28 and J usage is TRBJ1-5; no firm D call. Germline V lookup: CDR1 MDHEN, CDR2 SYDVKM. V lost 4 bases and J lost 7, with 8 bases in between. CDR3 length: 12 residues. The DNA for the CDR3 is TGTGCCAGCAGTTCCCCACAGCAGCCCCAGCATTTT. Translating gives CASSSPQQPQHF.

The rearrangement links TRBV7-8 to TRBJ1-2; 12 nucleotides match TRBD1. Germline V lookup: CDR1 SGHVS, CDR2 FQNEAQ. This CDR3 spans 14 amino acids. Unmatched junction bases numbered 6, after V lost 5 bases and J lost 8 bases. This CDR3 is CASSAGQGAYGYTF. CDR3 sequence (DNA): TGTGCCAGCAGCGCGGGACAGGGGGCCTACGGCTACACCTTC.

The J gene is TRBJ2-5, the V gene TRBV13; unclear D gene. Germline CDR1 reads PRHDT; CDR2 reads FYEKMQ (reference sequence). The CDR3 is 13 residues long. V was trimmed by 5 bases and J by 0 bases, leaving 7 bases between them. The chain's CDR3 is CASSTTNQETQYF. For the CDR3, the DNA is TGTGCCAGCAGCACAACTAACCAAGAGACCCAGTACTTC. The whole variable domain, remainder taken from reference TRBV13 and TRBJ2-5, is AAGVIQSPRHLIKEKRETATLKCYPIPRHDTVYWYQQGPGQDPQFLISFYEKMQSDKGSIPDRFSAQQFSDYHSELNMSSLELGDSALYFCASSTTNQETQYFGPGTRLLVL.